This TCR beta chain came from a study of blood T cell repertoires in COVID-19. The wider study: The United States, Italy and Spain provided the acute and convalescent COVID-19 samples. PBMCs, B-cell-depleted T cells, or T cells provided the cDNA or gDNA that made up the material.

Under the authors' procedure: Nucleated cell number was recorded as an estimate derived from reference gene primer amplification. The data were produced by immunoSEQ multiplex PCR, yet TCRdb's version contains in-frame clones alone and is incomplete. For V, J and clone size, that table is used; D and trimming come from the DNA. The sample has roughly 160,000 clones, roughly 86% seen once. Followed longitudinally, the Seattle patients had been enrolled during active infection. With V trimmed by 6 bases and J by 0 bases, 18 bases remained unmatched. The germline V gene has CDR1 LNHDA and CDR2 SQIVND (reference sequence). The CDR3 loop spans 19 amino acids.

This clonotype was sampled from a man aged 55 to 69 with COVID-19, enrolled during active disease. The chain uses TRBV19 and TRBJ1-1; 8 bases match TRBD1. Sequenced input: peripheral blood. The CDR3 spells CASSVGTGQGRFMNTEAFF. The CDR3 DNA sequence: TGTGCCAGTAGCGTGGGGACAGGACAGGGTCGATTTATGAACACTGAAGCTTTCTTT.